What follows are 5 T cell receptor beta chains derived from one specimen sequenced in a study of cytomegalovirus exposure and HLA in healthy donors. The primer mix had 60 Vbeta and 13 Jbeta primers. The data were produced by immunoSEQ multiplex PCR, yet TCRdb's version contains in-frame clones alone and is incomplete. The sample yields around 190,000 clones, about 87% seen once. Material for sequencing was PBMCs. These receptors all stem from a woman aged 18-29 years in good health and CMV-seronegative.

V gene TRBV7-9 combines with J gene TRBJ2-1; D not certain. The CDR3 spans 12 residues. V dropped 5 bases and J dropped 14 bases, with 16 bases sitting between them. The germline V gene encodes CDR1 SEHNR and CDR2 FQNEAQ (reference sequence). CDR3 nucleotides: TGTGCCAGCAGCCCGACCGCTCCCCAGGAGTTCTTC. Its protein is CASSPTAPQEFF.

This clone has more than one count but fewer than ten. The rearrangement uses TRBV25-1 and TRBJ2-2, with D maybe TRBD1 (6 bases). The V end was cut by 8 bases, the J end by 3 bases, with 10 bases between. Germline CDR1 is MGHDK and CDR2 is SYGVNS. This CDR3 region has 13 residues. The CDR3 region has the DNA TGTGCCAGCTCCGAGGGGGACACCGGGGAGCTGTTTTTT. Translated, it gives CASSEGDTGELFF.

V usage is TRBV4-2 and J usage is TRBJ2-1; D remains ambiguous. V lost 1 base and J lost 7, with 8 bases in between. This CDR3 region has 13 residues. Germline CDR1 is LGHNA and CDR2 is YNFKEQ. The CDR3: CASSQAPRNEQFF. CDR3 sequence (DNA): TGTGCCAGCAGCCAAGCCCCGAGGAATGAGCAGTTCTTC.

Here the CDR3 DNA reads TGTGCCAGCAGCATGAGTTCCGGGACTAGGCTCAGCACAGATACGCAGTATTTT. It translates to CASSMSSGTRLSTDTQYF. V and J are TRBV9 and TRBJ2-3; 8 positions match TRBD2. Trimming removed 4 bases from V and 0 bases from J; junction bases left unmatched: 13. Germline CDR1 is SGDLS and CDR2 is YYNGEE. This CDR3 comprises 18 residues.

This chain uses TRBV5-1 with TRBJ1-1, with D tentatively TRBD1 (6 bases). This CDR3 region has 16 residues. Germline assignment: CDR1 SGHRS and CDR2 YFSETQ. Trimming pared 3 bases from V and 1 base from J, leaving 16 bases between. The CDR3 sequence: CASSSDLTGKNTEAFF. CDR3 DNA sequence: TGCGCCAGCAGCTCAGACCTGACAGGCAAGAACACTGAAGCTTTCTTT.